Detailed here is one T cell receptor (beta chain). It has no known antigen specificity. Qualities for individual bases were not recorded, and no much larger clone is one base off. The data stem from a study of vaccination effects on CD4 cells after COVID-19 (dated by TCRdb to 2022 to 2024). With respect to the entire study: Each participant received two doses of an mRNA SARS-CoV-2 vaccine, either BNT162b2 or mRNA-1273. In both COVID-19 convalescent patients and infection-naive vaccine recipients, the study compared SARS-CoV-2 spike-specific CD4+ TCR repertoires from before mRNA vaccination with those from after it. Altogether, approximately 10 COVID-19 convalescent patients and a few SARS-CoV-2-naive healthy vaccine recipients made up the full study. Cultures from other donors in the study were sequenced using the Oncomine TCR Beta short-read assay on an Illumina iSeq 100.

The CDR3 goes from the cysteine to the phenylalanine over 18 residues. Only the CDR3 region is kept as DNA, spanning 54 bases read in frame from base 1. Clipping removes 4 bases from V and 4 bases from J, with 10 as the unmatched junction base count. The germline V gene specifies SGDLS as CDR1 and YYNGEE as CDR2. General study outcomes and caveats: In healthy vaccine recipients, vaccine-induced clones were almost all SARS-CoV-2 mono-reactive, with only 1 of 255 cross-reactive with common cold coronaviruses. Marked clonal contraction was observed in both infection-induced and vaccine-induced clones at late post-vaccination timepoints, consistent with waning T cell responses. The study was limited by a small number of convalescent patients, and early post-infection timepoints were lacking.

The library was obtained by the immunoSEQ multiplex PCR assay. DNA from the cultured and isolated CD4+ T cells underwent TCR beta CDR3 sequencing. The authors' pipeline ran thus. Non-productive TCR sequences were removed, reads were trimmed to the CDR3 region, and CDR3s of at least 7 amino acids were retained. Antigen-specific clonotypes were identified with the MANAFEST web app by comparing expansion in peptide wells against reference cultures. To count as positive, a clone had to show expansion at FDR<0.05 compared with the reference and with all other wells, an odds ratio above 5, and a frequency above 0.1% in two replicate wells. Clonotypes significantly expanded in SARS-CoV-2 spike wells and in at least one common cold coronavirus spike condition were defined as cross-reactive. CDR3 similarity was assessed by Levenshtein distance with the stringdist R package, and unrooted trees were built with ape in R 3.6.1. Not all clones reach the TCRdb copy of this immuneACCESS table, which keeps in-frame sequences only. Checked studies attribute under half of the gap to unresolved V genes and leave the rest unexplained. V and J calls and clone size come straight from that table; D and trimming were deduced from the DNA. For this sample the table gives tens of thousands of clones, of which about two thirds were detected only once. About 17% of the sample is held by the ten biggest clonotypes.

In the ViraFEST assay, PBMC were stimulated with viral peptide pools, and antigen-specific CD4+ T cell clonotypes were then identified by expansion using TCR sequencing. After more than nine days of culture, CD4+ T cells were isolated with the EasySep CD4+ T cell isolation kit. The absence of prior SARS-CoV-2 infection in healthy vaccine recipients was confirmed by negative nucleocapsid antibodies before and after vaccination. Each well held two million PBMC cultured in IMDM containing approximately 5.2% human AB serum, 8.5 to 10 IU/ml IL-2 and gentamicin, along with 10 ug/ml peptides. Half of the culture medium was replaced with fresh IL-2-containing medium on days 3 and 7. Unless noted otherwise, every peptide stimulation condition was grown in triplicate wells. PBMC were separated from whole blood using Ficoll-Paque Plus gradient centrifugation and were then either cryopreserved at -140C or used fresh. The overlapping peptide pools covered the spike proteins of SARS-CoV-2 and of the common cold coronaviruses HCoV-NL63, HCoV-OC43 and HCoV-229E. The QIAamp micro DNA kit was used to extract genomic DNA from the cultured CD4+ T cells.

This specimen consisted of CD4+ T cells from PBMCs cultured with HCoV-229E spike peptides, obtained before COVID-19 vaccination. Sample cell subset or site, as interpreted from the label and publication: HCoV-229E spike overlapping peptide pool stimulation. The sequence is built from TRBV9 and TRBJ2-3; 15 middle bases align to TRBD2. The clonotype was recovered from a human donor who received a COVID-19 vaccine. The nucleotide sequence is TGTGCCAGCAGCACCCCCGGGACTAGCGGGGGGCGGGCAGATACGCAGTATTTT. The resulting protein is CASSTPGTSGGRADTQYF.